These 9 T cell receptor beta chains were sequenced from one sample in a study of blood T cell repertoires in COVID-19. Data came from immunoSEQ multiplex PCR; TCRdb stores just in-frame clones and leaves some out. Counted here are approximately 490,000 clones, around nine tenths occurring once; the ten biggest clones make up more than 7.5%. The specimen was PBMCs or T cells enriched from blood (not recorded which). All receptors come from a woman aged 60-75 years who had recovered from COVID-19.

The V gene is TRBV6-1, the J gene TRBJ2-7; 7 positions match TRBD1. Germline assignment: CDR1 MNHNS and CDR2 SASEGT. This CDR3 is 15 amino acids long. V lost 3 bases and J lost 7; bases outside the gene matches: 12. CDR3 in DNA: TGTGCCAGCAGTGACGGACAGGCCTACAGCTCTGAGCAGTACGTC. This encodes CASSDGQAYSSEQYV.

The chain links TRBV10-1 to TRBJ1-4; 9 nucleotides line up with TRBD1. Germline V gene sequence: CDR1 WNHNN, CDR2 SYGVQD (reference sequence). The CDR3 is made up of 14 amino acids. With 7 bases clipped from V and 4 bases from J, the junction kept 4 bases outside the gene matches. The chain's CDR3 is CASITDRGNEKLFF. The CDR3 nucleotides are TGCGCCAGCATCACGGACAGGGGTAATGAAAAACTGTTTTTT.

This clone came up a few times. The same CDR3 is also encoded by other DNA sequences in this sample. This chain links TRBV6-5 with TRBJ1-6; D remains ambiguous. Germline V CDR1 and CDR2: MNHEY, SVGAGI. This CDR3 has 14 residues. V lost 5 bases and J 7 bases, leaving 12 bases between the germline ends. CDR3 DNA: TGTGCCAGCAGTCCCCGAGGTTCCAATTCACCCCTCCACTTT. It yields the protein CASSPRGSNSPLHF.

The V gene is TRBV10-3, the J gene TRBJ1-4, with D unclear. Trimming stripped 6 bases from V and 3 bases from J, with 8 bases between. The CDR3 has 13 residues. CDR1 ENHRY and CDR2 SYGVKD come from the germline V gene. CDR3 loop: CAISHSSNEKLFF. For the CDR3, the DNA is TGTGCCATCAGCCACAGTTCTAATGAAAAACTGTTTTTT.

This clone occurred once. This chain links TRBV5-1 with TRBJ2-7; the match to TRBD1 covers 7 bases. Germline lookup yields CDR1 SGHRS and CDR2 YFSETQ. CDR3 length: 15 residues. V was pared by 0 bases and J by 7 bases, with 10 bases of the junction left unmatched. CDR3 sequence reads: CASSLEGAGSREQYV. CDR3 bases: TGCGCCAGCAGCTTGGAGGGGGCAGGGTCGCGGGAGCAGTACGTC.

The chain is built from TRBV6-4 and TRBJ2-1; 9 bases align to TRBD2. The CDR3 is 17 amino acids. Trimming took 0 bases from V and 1 from J; bases not matched to a gene: 4. Germline V gene lookup returns CDR1 MRHNA and CDR2 SNTAGT. The CDR3 reads CASSDSISGGSYNEQFF. The CDR3 DNA is TGTGCCAGCAGTGACTCTATTAGCGGGGGATCCTACAATGAGCAGTTCTTC.

This chain connects TRBV10-3 to TRBJ2-7; TRBD2 aligns across 9 bases. Looked up from germline, CDR1 is ENHRY and CDR2 is SYGVKD. With 5 bases clipped from V and 3 bases from J, the junction kept 2 bases outside the gene matches. The CDR3 runs 13 residues. The CDR3 DNA sequence: TGTGCCATCAGTCTGACTAGCGGCTACGAGCAGTACTTC. This codes for CAISLTSGYEQYF.

The chain joins TRBV27 to TRBJ1-6, with TRBD1 as a possible D gene (6 bases). Germline CDR1 is MNHEY and CDR2 is SMNVEV (reference sequence). Trimming removed 2 bases at V and 6 bases at J, with 14 bases between. The CDR3 runs to 16 residues. CDR3 residues: CASSLGGSAPNSPLHF. In nucleotides, the CDR3 is TGTGCCAGCAGTTTAGGGGGCTCCGCTCCTAATTCACCCCTCCACTTT.

The chain has TRBV14 and TRBJ2-3, with 10 nucleotides matching TRBD2. This CDR3 contains 17 residues. Germline V CDR1 and CDR2: SGHDN, FVKESK. Trimming removed 6 bases from V and 3 bases from J; junction bases left unmatched: 12. The CDR3 loop reads CASSLSASGGSTDTQYF. The CDR3 bases are TGTGCCAGCAGTCTATCGGCTAGCGGGGGCTCGACAGATACGCAGTATTTT.